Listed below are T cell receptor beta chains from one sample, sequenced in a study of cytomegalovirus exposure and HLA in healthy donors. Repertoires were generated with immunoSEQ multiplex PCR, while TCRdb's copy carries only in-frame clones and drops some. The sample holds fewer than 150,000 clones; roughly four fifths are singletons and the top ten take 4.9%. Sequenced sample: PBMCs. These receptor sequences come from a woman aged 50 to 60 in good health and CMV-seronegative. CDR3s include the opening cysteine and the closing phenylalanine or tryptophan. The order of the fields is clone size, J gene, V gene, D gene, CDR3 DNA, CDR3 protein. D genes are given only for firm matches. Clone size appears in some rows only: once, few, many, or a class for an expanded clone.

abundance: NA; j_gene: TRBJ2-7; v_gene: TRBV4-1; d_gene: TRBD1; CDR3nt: TGCGCCAGCAGCCAGACCGGACAGGGAAGAAACTACGAGCAGTACTTC; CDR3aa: CASSQTGQGRNYEQYF
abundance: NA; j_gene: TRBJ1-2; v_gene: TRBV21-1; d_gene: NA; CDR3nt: TGTGCCAGCGAAAAATCGGGGGAAAACTATGGCTACACCTTC; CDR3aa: CASEKSGENYGYTF
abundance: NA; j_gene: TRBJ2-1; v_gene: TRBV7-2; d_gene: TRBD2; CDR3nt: TGTGCCAGCAGCTTGGGGACTAGCGGGTCGGGTCTCGGTGAGCAGTTCTTC; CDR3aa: CASSLGTSGSGLGEQFF
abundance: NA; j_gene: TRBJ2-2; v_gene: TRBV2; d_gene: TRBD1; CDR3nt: TGTGCCAGCAGAGGGACAGTTAACACCGGGGAGCTGTTTTTT; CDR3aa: CASRGTVNTGELFF
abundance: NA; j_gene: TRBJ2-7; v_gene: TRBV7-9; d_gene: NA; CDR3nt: TGTGCCAGCAGCTTAGACGGTTTCTCCTACGAGCAGTACTTC; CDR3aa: CASSLDGFSYEQYF
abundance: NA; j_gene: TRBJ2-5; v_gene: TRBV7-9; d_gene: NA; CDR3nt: TGTGCCAGCAGCCTAGCACGGTCCAGGCAGTACTTC; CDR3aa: CASSLARSRQYF
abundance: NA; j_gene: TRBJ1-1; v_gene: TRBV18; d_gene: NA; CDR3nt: TGTGCCAGCTCACGGGGGGGGGAAGGCACTGAAGCTTTCTTT; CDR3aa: CASSRGGEGTEAFF
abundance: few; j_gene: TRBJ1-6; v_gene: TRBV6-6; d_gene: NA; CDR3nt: TGTGCCAGCATACAGAATCCTAATTCACCCCTCCACTTT; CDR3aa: CASIQNPNSPLHF
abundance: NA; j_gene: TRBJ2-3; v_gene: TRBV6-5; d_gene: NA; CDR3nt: TGTGCCAGCAGTAGATCGGTACTCACAGATACGCAGTATTTT; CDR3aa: CASSRSVLTDTQYF
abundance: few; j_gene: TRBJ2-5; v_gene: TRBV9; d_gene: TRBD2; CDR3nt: TGTGCCAGCAGCTCCAGACTAGCGGGGAGAGAGACCCAGTACTTC; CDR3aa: CASSSRLAGRETQYF
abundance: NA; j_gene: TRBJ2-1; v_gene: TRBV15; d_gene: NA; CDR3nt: TGTGCCACTAAAACCGGGACAAGCAATGAGCAGTTCTTC; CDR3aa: CATKTGTSNEQFF
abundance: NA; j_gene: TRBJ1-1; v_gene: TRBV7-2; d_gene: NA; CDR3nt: TGTGCCAGCAGCTTACAGGGCGCGGGACGAGCTTTCTTT; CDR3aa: CASSLQGAGRAFF
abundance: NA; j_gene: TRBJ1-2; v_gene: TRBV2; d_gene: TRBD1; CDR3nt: TGTGCCAGCAGGGGGGGACAGTCGGATGGCTACACCTTC; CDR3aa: CASRGGQSDGYTF
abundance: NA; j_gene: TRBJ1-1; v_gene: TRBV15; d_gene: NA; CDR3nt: TGTGCCACCAGCAGAGAGGGGAGGAGGGACGGAGGTGAAGCTTTCTTT; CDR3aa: CATSREGRRDGGEAFF
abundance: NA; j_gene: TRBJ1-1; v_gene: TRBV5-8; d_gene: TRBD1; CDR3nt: TGTGCCAGCAGCTTGGGGGGGGCAGGGGGCGTGAACACTGAAGCTTTCTTT; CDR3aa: CASSLGGAGGVNTEAFF
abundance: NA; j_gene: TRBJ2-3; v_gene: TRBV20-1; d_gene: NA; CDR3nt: TGTAGTGCTGGTGGTGGTAGAAGGTATTTT; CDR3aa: CSAGGGRRYF
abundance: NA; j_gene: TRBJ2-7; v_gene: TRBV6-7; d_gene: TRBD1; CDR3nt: TGTGCCAGCAGTTTTACAGGGGGAACCTACGAGCAGTACTTC; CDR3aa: CASSFTGGTYEQYF
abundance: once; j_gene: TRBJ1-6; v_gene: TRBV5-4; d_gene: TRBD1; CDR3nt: TGTGCCAGCAGAGCGGGGACAGGGCCCAATTCACCCCTCCACTTT; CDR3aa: CASRAGTGPNSPLHF
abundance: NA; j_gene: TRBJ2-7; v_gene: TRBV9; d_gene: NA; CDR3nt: TGTGCCAGCAGCGTAGGACAGTCTTTCTACGAGCAGTACTTC; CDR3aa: CASSVGQSFYEQYF
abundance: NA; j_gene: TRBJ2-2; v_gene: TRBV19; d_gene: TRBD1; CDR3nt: TGTGCCACGAATCGGGACAGTTCGAACACCGGGGAGCTGTTTTTT; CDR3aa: CATNRDSSNTGELFF
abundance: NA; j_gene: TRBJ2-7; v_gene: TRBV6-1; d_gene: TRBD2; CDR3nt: TGTGCCAGCAGTAAAGGACTAGCGGTTTACGAGCAGTACTTC; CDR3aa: CASSKGLAVYEQYF
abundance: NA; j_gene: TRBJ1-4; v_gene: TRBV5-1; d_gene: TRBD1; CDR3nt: TGCGCCAGCAGCACAAGTGGTTGGGGGGACAGCAACTATCAACCCAAAAGGGGTAATGAAAAACTGTTTTTT; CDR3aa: CASSTSGWGDSNYQPKRGNEKLFF
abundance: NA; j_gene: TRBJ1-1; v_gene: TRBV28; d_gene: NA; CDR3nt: TGTGCCAGCAGTGAACAGCAAGCTGAAGCTTTCTTT; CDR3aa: CASSEQQAEAFF
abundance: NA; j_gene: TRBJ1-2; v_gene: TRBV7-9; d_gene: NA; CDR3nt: TGTGCCAGCAGCACCCCCACGAGGCTGACTAACTATGGCTACACCTTC; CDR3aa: CASSTPTRLTNYGYTF
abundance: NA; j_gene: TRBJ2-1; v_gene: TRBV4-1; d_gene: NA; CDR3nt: TGCGCCAGCAGCCCCCTCATCGGGGTGCGAACCCTGGAAAATGAGCAGTTCTTC; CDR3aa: CASSPLIGVRTLENEQFF
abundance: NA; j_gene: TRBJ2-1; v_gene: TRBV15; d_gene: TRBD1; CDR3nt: TGTGCCATCGACCTATCGAGCGGGACAGGGATGTTCAATGAGCAGTTCTTC; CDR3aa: CAIDLSSGTGMFNEQFF
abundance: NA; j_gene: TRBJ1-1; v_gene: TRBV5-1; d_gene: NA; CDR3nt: TGCGCCAGCAGATACAGGGTAAACACTGAAGCTTTCTTT; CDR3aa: CASRYRVNTEAFF
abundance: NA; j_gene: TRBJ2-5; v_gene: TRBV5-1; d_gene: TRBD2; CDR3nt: TGCGCCAGCAGCCCTACACCTAGCGGGGTAGGGGAGCAGTACTTC; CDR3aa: CASSPTPSGVGEQYF
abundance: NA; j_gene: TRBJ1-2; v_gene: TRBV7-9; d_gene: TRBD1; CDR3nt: TGTGCCAGCAGCACAGGGGGCTATGGCTACACCTTC; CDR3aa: CASSTGGYGYTF
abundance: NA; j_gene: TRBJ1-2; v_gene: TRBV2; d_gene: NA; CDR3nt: TGTGCCAGCAACAAGGGTTGGGAGGATGGCTACACCTTC; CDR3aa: CASNKGWEDGYTF
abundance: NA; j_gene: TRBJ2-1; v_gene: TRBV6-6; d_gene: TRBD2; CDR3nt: TGTGCCAGCAGTTACTCGAGCGGGGGGGCCTACAATGAGCAGTTCTTC; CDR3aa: CASSYSSGGAYNEQFF
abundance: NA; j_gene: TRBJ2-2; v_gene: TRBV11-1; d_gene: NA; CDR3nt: TGTGCCAGCAGCCTCGACGGAGACGGGGAGCTGTTTTTT; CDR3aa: CASSLDGDGELFF
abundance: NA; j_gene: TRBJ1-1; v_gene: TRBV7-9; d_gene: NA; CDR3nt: TGTGCCAGCAGCCCTCGAGCGGGTCAGAACACTGAAGCTTTCTTT; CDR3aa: CASSPRAGQNTEAFF
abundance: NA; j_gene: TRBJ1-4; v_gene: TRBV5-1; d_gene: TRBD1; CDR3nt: TGCGCCAGCAGCTTGGCCAGGGGGGTCCCTCAGGAAAAACTGTTTTTT; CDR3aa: CASSLARGVPQEKLFF
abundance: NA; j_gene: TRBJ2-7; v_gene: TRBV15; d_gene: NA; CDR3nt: TGTGCCACCAGCTGGCAGGTGGAGGGCTACGAGCAGTACTTC; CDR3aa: CATSWQVEGYEQYF
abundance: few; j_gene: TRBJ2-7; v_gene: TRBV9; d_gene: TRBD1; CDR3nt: TGTGCCAGCAGCCCCCGGACGGACAGGGACGAGCAGTACTTC; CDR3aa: CASSPRTDRDEQYF
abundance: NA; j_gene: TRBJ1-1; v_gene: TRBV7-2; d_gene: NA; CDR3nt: TGTGCCAGCAGCTTATATTCGGTGAACACTGAAGCTTTCTTT; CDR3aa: CASSLYSVNTEAFF
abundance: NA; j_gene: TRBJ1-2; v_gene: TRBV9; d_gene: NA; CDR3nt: TGTGCCAGCAGCACCCATGGACAGCTCAGTAACTATGGCTACACCTTC; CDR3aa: CASSTHGQLSNYGYTF
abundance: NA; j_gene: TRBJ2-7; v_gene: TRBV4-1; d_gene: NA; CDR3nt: TGCGCCAGCAGCCTCGAAGGGGGATCCTACGAGCAGTACTTC; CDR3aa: CASSLEGGSYEQYF
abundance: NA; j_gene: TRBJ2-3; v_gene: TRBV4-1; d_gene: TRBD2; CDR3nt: TGTGCCAGCAGCCAAGAGTCGGGGGGGGCAGATACGCAGTATTTT; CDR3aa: CASSQESGGADTQYF
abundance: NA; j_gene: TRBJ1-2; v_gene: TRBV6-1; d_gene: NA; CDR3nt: TGTGCCAGCAGGACGGACAGTGATGATGGCTACACCTTC; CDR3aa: CASRTDSDDGYTF
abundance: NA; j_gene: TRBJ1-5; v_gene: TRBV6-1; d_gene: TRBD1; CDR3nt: TGTGCCAGCAGTGAAGGGCAGGGGGAAGGTCAGCCCCAGCATTTT; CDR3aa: CASSEGQGEGQPQHF